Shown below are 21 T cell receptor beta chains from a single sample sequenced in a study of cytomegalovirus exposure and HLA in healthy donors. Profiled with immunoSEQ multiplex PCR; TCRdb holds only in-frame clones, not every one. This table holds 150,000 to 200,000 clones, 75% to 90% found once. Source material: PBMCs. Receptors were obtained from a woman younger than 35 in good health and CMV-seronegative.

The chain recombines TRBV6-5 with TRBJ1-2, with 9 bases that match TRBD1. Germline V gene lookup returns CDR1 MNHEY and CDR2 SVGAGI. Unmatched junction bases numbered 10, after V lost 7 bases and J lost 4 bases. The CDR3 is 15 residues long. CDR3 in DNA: TGTGCCAGCATCGCGAGACAGGGGGTCCTCTATGGCTACACCTTC. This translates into CASIARQGVLYGYTF.

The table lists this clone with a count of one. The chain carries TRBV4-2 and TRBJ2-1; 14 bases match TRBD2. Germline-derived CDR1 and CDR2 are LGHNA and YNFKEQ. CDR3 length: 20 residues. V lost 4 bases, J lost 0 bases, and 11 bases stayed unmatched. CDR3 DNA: TGTGCCAGCAGCCCCCTGGGGACTAGCGGGGGCCCTAGCTCCTACAATGAGCAGTTCTTC. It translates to CASSPLGTSGGPSSYNEQFF.

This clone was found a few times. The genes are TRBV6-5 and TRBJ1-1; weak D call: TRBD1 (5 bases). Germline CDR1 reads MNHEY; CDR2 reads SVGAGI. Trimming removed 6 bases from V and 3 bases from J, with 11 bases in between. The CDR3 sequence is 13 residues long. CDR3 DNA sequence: TGTGCCAGCAGGACAGCGCACCACACTGAAGCTTTCTTT. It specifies CASRTAHHTEAFF.

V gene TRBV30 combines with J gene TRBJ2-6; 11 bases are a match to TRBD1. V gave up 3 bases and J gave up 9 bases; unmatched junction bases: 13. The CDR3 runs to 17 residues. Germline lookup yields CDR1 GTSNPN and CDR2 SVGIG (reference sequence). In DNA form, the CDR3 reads TGTGCCTGGAGCGAACAACTCCGGGACAGGGGGTACAACGTCCTGACTTTC. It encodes CAWSEQLRDRGYNVLTF.

This CDR3 is CASSETRGSKKTQYF. The DNA for the CDR3 is TGCGCCAGCAGTGAGACAAGAGGGAGTAAAAAGACCCAGTACTTC. The V and J genes are TRBV10-1 and TRBJ2-5, with D maybe TRBD2 (5 bases). V shed 2 bases and J shed 6 bases, with 16 bases lying between them. There are 15 residues in the CDR3. From germline, CDR1 is WNHNN and CDR2 SYGVQD (reference sequence).

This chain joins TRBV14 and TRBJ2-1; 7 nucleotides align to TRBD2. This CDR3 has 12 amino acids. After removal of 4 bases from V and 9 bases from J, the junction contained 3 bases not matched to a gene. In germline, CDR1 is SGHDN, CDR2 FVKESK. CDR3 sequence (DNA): TGTGCCAGCAGCCGGGGAGGGAGTGAGCAGTTCTTC. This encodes CASSRGGSEQFF.

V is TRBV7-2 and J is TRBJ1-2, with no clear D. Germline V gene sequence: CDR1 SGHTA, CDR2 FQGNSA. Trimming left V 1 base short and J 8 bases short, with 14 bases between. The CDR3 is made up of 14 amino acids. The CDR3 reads CASSLVNGGGGYTF. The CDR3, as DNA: TGTGCCAGCAGCTTAGTTAACGGAGGAGGAGGCTACACCTTC.

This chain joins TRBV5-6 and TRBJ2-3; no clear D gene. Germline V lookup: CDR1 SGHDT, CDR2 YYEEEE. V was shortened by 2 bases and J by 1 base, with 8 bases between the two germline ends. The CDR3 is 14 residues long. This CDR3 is CASSFDEGTDTQYF. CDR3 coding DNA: TGTGCCAGCAGCTTCGACGAGGGCACAGATACGCAGTATTTT.

The CDR3 bases are TGTGCCAGCAGCTCCGTAGGGGGCAACACTGAAGCTTTCTTT. This encodes CASSSVGGNTEAFF. The gene calls are TRBV7-6 and TRBJ1-1, with 7 bases aligning to TRBD1. The CDR3 length is 14 residues. Germline-derived CDR1 and CDR2 are SGHVS and FNYEAQ. V gave up 4 bases and J gave up 2 bases; unmatched junction bases: 4.

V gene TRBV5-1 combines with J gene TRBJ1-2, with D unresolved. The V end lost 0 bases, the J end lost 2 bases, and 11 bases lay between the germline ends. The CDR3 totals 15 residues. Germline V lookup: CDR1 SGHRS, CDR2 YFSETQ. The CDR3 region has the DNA TGCGCCAGCAGCTTGGGTACTTATCCAAACTATGGCTACACCTTC. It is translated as CASSLGTYPNYGYTF. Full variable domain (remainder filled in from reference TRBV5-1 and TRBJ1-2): KAGVTQTPRYLIKTRGQQVTLSCSPISGHRSVSWYQQTPGQGLQFLFEYFSETQRNKGNFPGRFSGRQFSNSRSEMNVSTLELGDSALYLCASSLGTYPNYGYTFGSGTRLTVV.

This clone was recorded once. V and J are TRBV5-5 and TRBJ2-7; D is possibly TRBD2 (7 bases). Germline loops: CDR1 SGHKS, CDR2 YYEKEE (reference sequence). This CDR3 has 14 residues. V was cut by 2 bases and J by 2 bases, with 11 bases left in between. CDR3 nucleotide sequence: TGTGCCAGCAGCTTATCGGGGGGCCCCTACGAGCAGTACTTC. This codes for CASSLSGGPYEQYF.

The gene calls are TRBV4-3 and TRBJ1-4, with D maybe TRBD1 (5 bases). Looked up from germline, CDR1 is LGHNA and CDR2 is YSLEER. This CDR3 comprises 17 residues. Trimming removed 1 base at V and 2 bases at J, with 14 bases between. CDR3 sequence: CASSQAPRGTTNEKLFF. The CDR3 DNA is TGCGCCAGCAGCCAAGCGCCTCGCGGGACGACTAATGAAAAACTGTTTTTT.

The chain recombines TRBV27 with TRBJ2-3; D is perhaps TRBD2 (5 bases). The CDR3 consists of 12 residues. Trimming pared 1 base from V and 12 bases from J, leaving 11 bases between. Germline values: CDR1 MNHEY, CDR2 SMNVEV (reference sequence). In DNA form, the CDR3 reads TGTGCCAGCAGTTTATACAACGGGGAACAGTATTTT. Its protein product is CASSLYNGEQYF.

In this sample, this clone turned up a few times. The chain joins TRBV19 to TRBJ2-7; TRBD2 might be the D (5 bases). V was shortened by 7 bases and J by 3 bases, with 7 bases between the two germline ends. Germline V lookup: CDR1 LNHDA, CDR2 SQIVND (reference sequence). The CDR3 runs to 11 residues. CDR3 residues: CASIGGYEQYF. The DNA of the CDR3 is TGTGCCAGTATTGGAGGCTACGAGCAGTACTTC.

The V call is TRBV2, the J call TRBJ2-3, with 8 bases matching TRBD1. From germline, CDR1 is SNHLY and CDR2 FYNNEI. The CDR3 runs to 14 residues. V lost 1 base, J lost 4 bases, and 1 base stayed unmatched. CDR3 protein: CASSEGTGPDTQYF. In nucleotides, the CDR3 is TGTGCCAGCAGTGAAGGGACAGGGCCAGATACGCAGTATTTT.

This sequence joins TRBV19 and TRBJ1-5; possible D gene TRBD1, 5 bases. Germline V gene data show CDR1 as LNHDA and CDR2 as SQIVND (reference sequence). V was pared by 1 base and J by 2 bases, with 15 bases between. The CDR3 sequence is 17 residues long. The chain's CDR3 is CASSIATRGDGNQPQHF. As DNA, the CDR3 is TGTGCCAGTAGTATAGCTACTCGGGGGGATGGCAATCAGCCCCAGCATTTT. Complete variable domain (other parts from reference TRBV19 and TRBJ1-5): DGGITQSPKYLFRKEGQNVTLSCEQNLNHDAMYWYRQDPGQGLRLIYYSQIVNDFQKGDIAEGYSVSREKKESFPLTVTSAQKNPTAFYLCASSIATRGDGNQPQHFGDGTRLSIL.

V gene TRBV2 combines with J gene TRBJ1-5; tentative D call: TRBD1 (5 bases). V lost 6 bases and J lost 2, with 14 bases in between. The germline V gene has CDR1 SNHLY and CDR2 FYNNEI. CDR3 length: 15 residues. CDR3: CASSGQGGGNQPQHF. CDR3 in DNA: TGTGCCAGCAGCGGTCAGGGAGGTGGCAATCAGCCCCAGCATTTT. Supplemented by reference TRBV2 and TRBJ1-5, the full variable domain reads EPEVTQTPSHQVTQMGQEVILRCVPISNHLYFYWYRQILGQKVEFLVSFYNNEISEKSEIFDDQFSVERPDGSNFTLKIRSTKLEDSAMYFCASSGQGGGNQPQHFGDGTRLSIL.

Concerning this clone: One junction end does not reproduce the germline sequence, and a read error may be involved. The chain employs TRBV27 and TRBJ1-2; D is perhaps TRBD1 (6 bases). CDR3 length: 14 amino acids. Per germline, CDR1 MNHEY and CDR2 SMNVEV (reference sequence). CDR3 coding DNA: TGTGCCAGCAGTTTATCCCGGACAGACCTAAGACCTGACTTC. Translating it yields CASSLSRTDLRPDF.

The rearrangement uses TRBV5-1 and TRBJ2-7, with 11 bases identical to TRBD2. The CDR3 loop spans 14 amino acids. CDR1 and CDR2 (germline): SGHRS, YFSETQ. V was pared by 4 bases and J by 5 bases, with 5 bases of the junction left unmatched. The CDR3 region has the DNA TGCGCCAGCAGCCTGAATAGCGGGAGGGACGAGCAGTACTTC. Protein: CASSLNSGRDEQYF.

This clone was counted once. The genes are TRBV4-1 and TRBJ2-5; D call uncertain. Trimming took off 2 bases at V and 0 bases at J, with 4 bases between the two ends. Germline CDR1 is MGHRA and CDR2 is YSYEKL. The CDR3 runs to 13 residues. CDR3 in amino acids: CASSQPYQETQYF. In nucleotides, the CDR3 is TGCGCCAGCAGCCAACCGTACCAAGAGACCCAGTACTTC.

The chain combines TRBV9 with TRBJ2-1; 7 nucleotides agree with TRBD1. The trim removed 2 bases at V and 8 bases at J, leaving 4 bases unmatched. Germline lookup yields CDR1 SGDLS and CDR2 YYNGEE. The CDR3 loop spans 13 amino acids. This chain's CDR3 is CASSVDRAHEQFF. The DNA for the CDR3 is TGTGCCAGCAGCGTTGACAGGGCCCATGAGCAGTTCTTC. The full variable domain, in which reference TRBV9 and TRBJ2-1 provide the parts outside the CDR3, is DSGVTQTPKHLITATGQRVTLRCSPRSGDLSVYWYQQSLDQGLQFLIQYYNGEERAKGNILERFSAQQFPDLHSELNLSSLELGDSALYFCASSVDRAHEQFFGPGTRLTVL.